This passage covers 9 T cell receptor beta chains from one sample sequenced in a study of T cell repertoires in cytomegalovirus infection. Antigens of these TCRs are unknown. TCRdb called the reads again in MiXCR, with one record for every CDR3 protein. The sample shows 370,000 or so distinct CDR3 sequences, about 32% of them seen only once. This sample comprised cultured PBMCs, obtained from culture after CMV antigen stimulation. These receptors were taken from a human donor in good health (CMV status not recorded). Some clones in this sample may be carry-over from other donors' samples.

Comment on this clonotype: The junction departs from the called germline gene at one end, perhaps through a read error. The chain recombines TRBV7-7 with TRBJ2-2, with TRBD2 matching 7 bases. The CDR3 has 15 amino acids. Germline values: CDR1 SSHAT, CDR2 FNYEAQ (reference sequence). As DNA, the CDR3 is TGTGCTAGCAGTTCGACTAGCCCGAACACCGGGGAGCTGTTTTTT. Translation: CASSSTSPNTGELFF.

J is TRBJ1-1 and V is TRBV19; a possible D gene is TRBD1 (5 bases). CDR3 length equals 14 residues. From germline, CDR1 is LNHDA and CDR2 SQIVND (reference sequence). With 4 bases removed from V and 6 bases from J, the gap between germline ends came to 15 bases. CDR3: CASSTGLTVPEAFF. CDR3 DNA: TGTGCCAGTAGTACCGGCCTGACAGTACCTGAAGCTTTCTTT.

This clonotype has a handful of counts. V gene TRBV6-2 or TRBV6-3 combines with J gene TRBJ1-1; D ambiguous. Trimming shortened V by 6 bases and J by 0 bases, and 11 bases separated the two germline ends. Germline V CDR1 and CDR2: MNHEY, SVGEGT. CDR3 size: 14 residues. The CDR3 sequence: CASRGAGVNTEAFF. The CDR3 DNA sequence: TGTGCCAGCAGGGGAGCAGGCGTGAACACTGAAGCTTTCTTT.

This clonotype was recorded many times. The V gene is TRBV7-2, the J gene TRBJ1-2, with a weak D call TRBD1 (5 bases). The CDR3 extends over 15 amino acids. Germline CDR1 SGHTA, CDR2 FQGNSA. Trimming took 1 base from V and 4 from J, leaving 13 bases between them. The CDR3 loop is CASSLVEGFSYGYTF. In DNA, the CDR3 is TGTGCCAGCAGCTTAGTCGAGGGGTTCTCCTATGGCTACACCTTC.

The chain recombines TRBV7-2 with TRBJ2-1; D perhaps matches TRBD1 (6 bases). CDR1 and CDR2 from the germline V gene are SGHTA and FQGNSA. This CDR3 has 16 amino acids. The V and J ends lost 4 bases and 0 bases respectively, with 13 bases between them. The CDR3 bases are TGTGCCAGCAGCTCAGGGGTATTCAGCTCCTACAATGAGCAGTTCTTC. This translates into CASSSGVFSSYNEQFF.

The chain joins TRBV19 to TRBJ1-2; no clear D. The germline V gene encodes CDR1 LNHDA and CDR2 SQIVND (reference sequence). V was pared by 3 bases and J by 2 bases, with 19 bases between. This CDR3 has 17 residues. In DNA form, the CDR3 reads TGTGCCAGTAGTATTATTACGATGGCAGGCCCCAACTATGGCTACACCTTC. Translating it yields CASSIITMAGPNYGYTF.

V usage is TRBV12-3 or TRBV12-4 and J usage is TRBJ2-3; TRBD1 agrees at 7 bases. With V trimmed by 6 bases and J by 1 base, 7 bases remained unmatched. The length of the CDR3 is 15 residues. CDR3 in DNA: TGTGCCAGCAGACAGACAGGGTGGCGCACAGATACGCAGTATTTT. This translates into CASRQTGWRTDTQYF.

This clonotype has only a few counts. The chain links TRBV4-1 to TRBJ2-5, with TRBD1 matching 10 bases. V was clipped by 0 bases and J by 4 bases; unmatched bases: 11. Germline V gene data show CDR1 as MGHRA and CDR2 as YSYEKL. The CDR3 loop spans 18 amino acids. The CDR3 coding sequence is TGCGCCAGCAGCCAAGATATTCGGGGGACAGGGGCTAGAGAGACCCAGTACTTC. Protein: CASSQDIRGTGARETQYF.

The J gene is TRBJ2-3, the V gene TRBV5-6, with D possibly matching TRBD2 (6 bases). Germline V gene sequence: CDR1 SGHDT, CDR2 YYEEEE. V was clipped by 4 bases and J by 4 bases, with 16 bases between them. CDR3 size: 15 residues. This CDR3 reads CASSPRLREADTQYF. Written as DNA, the CDR3 is TGTGCCAGCAGCCCCCGCCTGCGGGAAGCAGATACGCAGTATTTT.